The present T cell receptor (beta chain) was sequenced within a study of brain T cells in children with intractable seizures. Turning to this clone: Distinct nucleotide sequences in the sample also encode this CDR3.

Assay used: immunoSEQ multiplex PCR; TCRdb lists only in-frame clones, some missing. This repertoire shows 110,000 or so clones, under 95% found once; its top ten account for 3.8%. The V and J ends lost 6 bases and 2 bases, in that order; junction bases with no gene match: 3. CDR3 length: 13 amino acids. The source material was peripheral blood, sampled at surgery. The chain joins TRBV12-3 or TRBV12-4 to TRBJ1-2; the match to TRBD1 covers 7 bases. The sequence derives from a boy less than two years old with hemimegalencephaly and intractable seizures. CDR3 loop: CASSLTGNYGYTF. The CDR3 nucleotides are TGTGCCAGCAGCCTGACAGGGAACTATGGCTACACCTTC.